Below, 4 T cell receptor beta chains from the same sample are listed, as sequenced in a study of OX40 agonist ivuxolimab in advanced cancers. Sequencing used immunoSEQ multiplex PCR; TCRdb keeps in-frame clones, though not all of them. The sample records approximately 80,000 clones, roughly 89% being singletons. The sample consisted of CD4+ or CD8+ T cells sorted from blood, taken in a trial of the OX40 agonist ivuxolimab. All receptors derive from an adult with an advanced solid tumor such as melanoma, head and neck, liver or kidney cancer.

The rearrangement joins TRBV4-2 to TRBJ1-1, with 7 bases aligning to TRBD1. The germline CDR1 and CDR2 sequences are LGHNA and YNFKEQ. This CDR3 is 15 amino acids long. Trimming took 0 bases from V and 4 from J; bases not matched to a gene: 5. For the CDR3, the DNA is TGTGCCAGCAGCCAAGATAAGGGGGCCGGCACTGAAGCTTTCTTT. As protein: CASSQDKGAGTEAFF.

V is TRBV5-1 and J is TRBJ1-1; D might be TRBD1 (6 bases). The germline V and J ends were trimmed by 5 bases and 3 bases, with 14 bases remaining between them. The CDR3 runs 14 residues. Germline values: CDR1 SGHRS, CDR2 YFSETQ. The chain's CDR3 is CASRTQGLDTEAFF. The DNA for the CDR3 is TGCGCCAGCAGGACACAGGGATTGGACACTGAAGCTTTCTTT.

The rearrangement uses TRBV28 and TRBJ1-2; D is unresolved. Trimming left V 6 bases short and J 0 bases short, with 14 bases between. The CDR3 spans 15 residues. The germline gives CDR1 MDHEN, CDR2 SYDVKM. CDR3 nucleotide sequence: TGTGCCAGCAGCACACCCGAAGAAGCTAACTATGGCTACACCTTC. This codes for CASSTPEEANYGYTF.

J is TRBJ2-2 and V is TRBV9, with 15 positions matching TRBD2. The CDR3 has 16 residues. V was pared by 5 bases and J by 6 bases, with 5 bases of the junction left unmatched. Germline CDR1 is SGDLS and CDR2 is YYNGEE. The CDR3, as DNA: TGTGCCAGCAGTAAAGGACTAGCGGGAGGGGCCGGGGAGCTGTTTTTT. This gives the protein CASSKGLAGGAGELFF.